The present T cell receptor beta chain was sequenced within a study of CD8 T cells in ankylosing spondylitis (dated by TCRdb to about 2017). About the full investigation: To find TCR variants linked to disease, the study profiled T cell receptor beta repertoires in ankylosing spondylitis patients and healthy donors. The whole study cohort included about a hundred healthy donors and under 30 ankylosing spondylitis patients. Samples of peripheral blood were taken, and for ankylosing spondylitis patients, synovial fluid was collected as well. General findings and caveats noted by the study authors: The disease-linked clones showed a CD8+ phenotype and occurred at relatively low frequencies in peripheral blood. Blood from ankylosing spondylitis patients appeared to be characterized by a TCR beta motif composed of under 10 highly homologous amino acid variants. Some TCR beta motif variants had previously been reported in synovial fluid and blood of reactive arthritis patients, which suggested common disease-initiation mechanisms. The disease-linked clones were reported to be significantly enriched in matched synovial fluid samples from ankylosing spondylitis patients.

Of note for this clonotype: What antigen it recognizes has not been identified. There are no base qualities to consult, and no much larger clone falls within one base.

Data came from an Illumina HiSeq 2500. Quantitative 5'-RACE with molecular barcodes was used to prepare TCR beta libraries. In the original analysis: Disease-linked TCR variants were identified with a new computational method built on a probabilistic model of VDJ rearrangement. TCRdb handled the public reads itself, with Q25 trimming in fastp and clone calling in MiXCR, and kept productive beta chains. Records with the same CDR3 protein are collapsed into one entry carrying the most frequent genes and DNA. The V and J calls and clone size are TCRdb's, not the authors'. For this sample the table gives around 450,000 distinct CDR3 sequences, of which roughly a quarter were detected only once. About 0.89% of the sample lies in the top ten. The CDR3 covers 13 residues, taking in both the cysteine and the phenylalanine. Only CDR3 DNA remains: 39 bases, in frame from the first base. Looking up the germline V gene yields CDR1 MRHNA and CDR2 SNTAGT. The germline ends are 13 bases apart after V is trimmed by 7 bases and J by 4 bases.

Sequencing was done on a sample of blood, either unsorted or a sorted T cell fraction (not recorded which). The source of this sequence is a male donor with ankylosing spondylitis. The V and J genes are TRBV6-4 and TRBJ1-1; possibly the D gene is TRBD1, per 5 matching bases. The DNA reads TGTGCCAGCAAATCCCCCGGGGCCACTGAAGCTTTCTTT. Protein translation: CASKSPGATEAFF.